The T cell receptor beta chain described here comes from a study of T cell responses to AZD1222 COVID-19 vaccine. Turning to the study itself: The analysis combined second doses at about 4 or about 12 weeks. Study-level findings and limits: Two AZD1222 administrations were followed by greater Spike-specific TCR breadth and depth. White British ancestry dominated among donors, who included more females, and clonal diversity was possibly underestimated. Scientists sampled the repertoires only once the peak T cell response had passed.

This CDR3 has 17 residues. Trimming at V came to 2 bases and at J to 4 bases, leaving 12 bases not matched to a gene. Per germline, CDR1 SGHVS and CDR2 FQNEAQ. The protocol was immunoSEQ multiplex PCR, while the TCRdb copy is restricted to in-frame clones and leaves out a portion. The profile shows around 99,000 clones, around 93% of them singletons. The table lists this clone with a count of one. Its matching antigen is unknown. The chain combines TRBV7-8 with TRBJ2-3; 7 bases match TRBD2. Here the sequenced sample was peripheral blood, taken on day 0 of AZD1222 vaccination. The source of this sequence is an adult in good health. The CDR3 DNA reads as TGTGCCAGCAGCTTACATGGAGCGGGGACTACCCCAGATACGCAGTATTTT. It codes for CASSLHGAGTTPDTQYF.